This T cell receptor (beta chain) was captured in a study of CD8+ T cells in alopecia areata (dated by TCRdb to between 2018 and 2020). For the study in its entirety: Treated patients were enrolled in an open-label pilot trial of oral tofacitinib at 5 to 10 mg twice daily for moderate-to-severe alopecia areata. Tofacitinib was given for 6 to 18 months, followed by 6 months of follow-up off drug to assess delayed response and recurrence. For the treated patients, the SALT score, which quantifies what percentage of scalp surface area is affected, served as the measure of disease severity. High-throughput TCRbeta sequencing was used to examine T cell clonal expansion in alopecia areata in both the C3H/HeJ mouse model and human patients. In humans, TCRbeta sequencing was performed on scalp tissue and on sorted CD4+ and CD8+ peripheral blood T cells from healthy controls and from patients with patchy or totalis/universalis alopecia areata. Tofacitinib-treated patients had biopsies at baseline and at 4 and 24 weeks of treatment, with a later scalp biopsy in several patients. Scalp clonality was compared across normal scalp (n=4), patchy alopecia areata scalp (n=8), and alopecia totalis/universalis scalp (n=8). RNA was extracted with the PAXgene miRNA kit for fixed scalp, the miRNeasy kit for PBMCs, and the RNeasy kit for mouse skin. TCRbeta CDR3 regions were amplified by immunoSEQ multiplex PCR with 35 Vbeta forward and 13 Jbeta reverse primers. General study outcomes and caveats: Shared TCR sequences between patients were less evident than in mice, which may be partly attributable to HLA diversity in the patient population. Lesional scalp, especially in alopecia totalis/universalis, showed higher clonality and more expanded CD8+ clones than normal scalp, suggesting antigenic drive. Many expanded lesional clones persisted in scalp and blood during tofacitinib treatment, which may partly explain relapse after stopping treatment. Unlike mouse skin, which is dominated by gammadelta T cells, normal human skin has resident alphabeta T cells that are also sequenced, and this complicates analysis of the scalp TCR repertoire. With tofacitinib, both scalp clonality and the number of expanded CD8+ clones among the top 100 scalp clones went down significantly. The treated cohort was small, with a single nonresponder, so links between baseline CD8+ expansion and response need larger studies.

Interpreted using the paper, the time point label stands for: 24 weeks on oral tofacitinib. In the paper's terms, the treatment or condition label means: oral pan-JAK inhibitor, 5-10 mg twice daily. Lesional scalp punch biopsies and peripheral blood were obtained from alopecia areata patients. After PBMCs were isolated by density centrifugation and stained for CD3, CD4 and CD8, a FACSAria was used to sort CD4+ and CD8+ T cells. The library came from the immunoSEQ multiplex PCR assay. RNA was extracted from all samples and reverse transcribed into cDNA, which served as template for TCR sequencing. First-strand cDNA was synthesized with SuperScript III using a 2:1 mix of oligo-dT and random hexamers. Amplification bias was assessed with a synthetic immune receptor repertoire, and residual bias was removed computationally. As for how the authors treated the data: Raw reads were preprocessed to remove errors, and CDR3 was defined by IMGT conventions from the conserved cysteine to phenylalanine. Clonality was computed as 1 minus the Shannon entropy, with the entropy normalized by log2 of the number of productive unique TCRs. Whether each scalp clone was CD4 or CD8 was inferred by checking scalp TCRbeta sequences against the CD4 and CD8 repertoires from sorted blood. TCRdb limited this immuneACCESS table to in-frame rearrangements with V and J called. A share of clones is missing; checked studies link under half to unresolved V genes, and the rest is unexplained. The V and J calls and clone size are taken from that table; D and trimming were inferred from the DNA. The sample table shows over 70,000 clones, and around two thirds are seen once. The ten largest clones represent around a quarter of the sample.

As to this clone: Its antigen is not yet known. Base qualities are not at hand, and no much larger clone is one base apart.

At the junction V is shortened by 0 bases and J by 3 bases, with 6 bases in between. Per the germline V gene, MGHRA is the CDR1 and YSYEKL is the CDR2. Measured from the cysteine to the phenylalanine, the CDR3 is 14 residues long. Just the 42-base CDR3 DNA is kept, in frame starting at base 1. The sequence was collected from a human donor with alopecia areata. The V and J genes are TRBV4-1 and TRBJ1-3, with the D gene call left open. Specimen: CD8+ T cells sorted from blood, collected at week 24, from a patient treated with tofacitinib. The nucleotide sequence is TGCGCCAGCAGCCAAGACCAGCTTGGAAACACCATATATTTT. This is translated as CASSQDQLGNTIYF.